This passage covers 10 T cell receptor beta chains from one sample sequenced in a study of brain metastases from non-small cell lung cancer (dated by TCRdb to about 2019). The library came from the immunoSEQ multiplex PCR assay. TCRdb took over this immuneACCESS table, retaining in-frame rearrangements with V and J assigned. Such tables are incomplete; in checked studies, under half of the missing clones stem from an unresolved V gene, and the remainder is unexplained. Here the sample has some 4,000 clones; about 90% occur a single time. The top ten constitute roughly 3.3% of the sample. The sequencing input was primary lung tumor tissue. The cell subset or site tag for this specimen amounts to: primary lung tumor paired with brain metastasis. All receptors come from a donor at least 40 years old with non-small cell lung cancer.

The chain joins TRBV12-3 or TRBV12-4 to TRBJ1-5, with a tentative D call TRBD1 (5 bases). With 5 bases removed from V and 3 bases from J, the gap between germline ends came to 8 bases. This CDR3 has 13 residues. The CDR3 loop reads CASSRGVNQPQHF. Written as DNA, the CDR3 is TGTGCCAGCAGTCGGGGGGTCAATCAGCCCCAGCATTTT.

This chain joins TRBV6-2 or TRBV6-3 and TRBJ2-1; 8 positions agree with TRBD2. The CDR3 runs 14 residues. V shed 6 bases and J 4 bases; nucleotides not matched to a gene: 5. The germline CDR1 and CDR2 sequences are MNHEY and SVGEGT. Here the CDR3 DNA reads TGTGCCAGCAGCATGGGACTAGAATACAATGAGCAGTTCTTC. Translation gives CASSMGLEYNEQFF.

V and J are TRBV5-6 and TRBJ1-1; D uncertain. The CDR3 sequence is 12 residues long. Germline-derived CDR1 and CDR2 are SGHDT and YYEEEE. V was trimmed by 5 bases and J by 5 bases, leaving 10 bases between them. The CDR3 DNA reads TGTGCCAGCAGTCGCTCGAGGACTGAAGCTTTCTTT. Protein: CASSRSRTEAFF.

This clone was seen just once. The chain joins TRBV4-2 to TRBJ1-2; D is unclear. The CDR3 spans 13 residues. Germline V gene data show CDR1 as LGHNA and CDR2 as YNFKEQ. V lost 3 bases, J lost 7 bases, and 12 bases lay in between. CDR3 residues: CASSQAGSSGYTF. The CDR3 nucleotides read TGTGCCAGCAGCCAGGCAGGATCAAGTGGCTACACCTTC.

V usage is TRBV15 and J usage is TRBJ1-1; D may be TRBD1 (6 bases). Germline assignment: CDR1 LNHNV and CDR2 YYDKDF (reference sequence). The CDR3 spans 14 residues. V lost 2 bases and J lost 6, with 13 bases in between. The CDR3: CATSRNREEAEAFF. CDR3 coding DNA: TGTGCCACCAGCAGAAACAGGGAGGAAGCTGAAGCTTTCTTT.

This rearrangement joins TRBV5-8 to TRBJ2-3; the D gene is possibly TRBD2 (6 bases). The CDR3 is 16 residues long. V was trimmed by 1 base and J by 1 base, leaving 13 bases between them. Germline V gene lookup returns CDR1 SGHTS and CDR2 YDEGEE. The CDR3 region has the DNA TGTGCCAGCAGCTTGTCCGGCGGGGCTCGCACAGATACGCAGTATTTT. Protein: CASSLSGGARTDTQYF.

Only a few counts were recorded for this clone. The genes are TRBV18 and TRBJ1-4; D is unresolved. Germline CDR1 KGHSH, CDR2 LQKENI. Trimming removed 3 bases at V and 0 bases at J, with 14 bases between. The CDR3 extends over 17 amino acids. The CDR3 region has the DNA TGTGCCAGCTCACCCTGGGCCAGGCGAACAACTAATGAAAAACTGTTTTTT. Encoded protein: CASSPWARRTTNEKLFF.

The V and J genes are TRBV7-2 and TRBJ1-4; TRBD1 is a possible D gene (5 bases). Germline CDR1 SGHTA, CDR2 FQGNSA. The CDR3 runs 13 residues. V was cut by 6 bases and J by 3 bases, with 8 bases left in between. CDR3 bases: TGTGCCAGCAGGGGGCAGCCTAATGAAAAACTGTTTTTT. It is translated as CASRGQPNEKLFF.

This clone appeared a single time. The chain joins TRBV9 to TRBJ2-1; 11 nucleotides line up with TRBD2. The trim removed 0 bases at V and 2 bases at J, leaving 7 bases unmatched. This CDR3 contains 18 residues. Germline CDR1 and CDR2: SGDLS and YYNGEE. The CDR3 loop reads CASSVVSGRASTYNEQFF. CDR3 sequence (DNA): TGTGCCAGCAGCGTAGTTAGCGGGAGGGCCTCGACCTACAATGAGCAGTTCTTC.

V usage is TRBV27 and J usage is TRBJ1-5; 8 bases map to TRBD1. Germline V gene data show CDR1 as MNHEY and CDR2 as SMNVEV (reference sequence). CDR3 length: 15 amino acids. The J segment lost 4 bases and the V segment lost 6 bases, leaving 8 bases of the junction unmatched. The CDR3: CASSPGQVPNQPQHF. In DNA, the CDR3 is TGTGCCAGCAGCCCGGGACAGGTTCCGAATCAGCCCCAGCATTTT.